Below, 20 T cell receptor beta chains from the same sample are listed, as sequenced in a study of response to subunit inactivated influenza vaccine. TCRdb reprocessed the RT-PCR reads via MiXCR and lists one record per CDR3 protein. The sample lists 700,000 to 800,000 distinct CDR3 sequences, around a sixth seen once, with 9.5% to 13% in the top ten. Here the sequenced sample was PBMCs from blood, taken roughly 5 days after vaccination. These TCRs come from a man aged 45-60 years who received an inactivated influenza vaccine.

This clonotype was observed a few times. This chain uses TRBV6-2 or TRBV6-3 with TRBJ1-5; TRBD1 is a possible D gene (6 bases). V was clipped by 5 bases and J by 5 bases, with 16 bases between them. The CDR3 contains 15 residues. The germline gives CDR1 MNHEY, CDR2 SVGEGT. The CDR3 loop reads CASSTRRGEDQPQHF. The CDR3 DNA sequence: TGTGCCAGCAGTACCAGGAGGGGGGAGGATCAGCCCCAGCATTTT.

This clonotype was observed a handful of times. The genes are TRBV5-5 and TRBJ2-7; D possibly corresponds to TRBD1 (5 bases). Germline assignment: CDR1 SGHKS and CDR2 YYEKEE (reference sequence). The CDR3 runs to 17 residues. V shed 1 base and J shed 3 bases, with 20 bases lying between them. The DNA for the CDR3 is TGTGCCAGCAGCTTGAAGGCGGTGAAGTGGACAAACTACGAGCAGTACTTC. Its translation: CASSLKAVKWTNYEQYF.

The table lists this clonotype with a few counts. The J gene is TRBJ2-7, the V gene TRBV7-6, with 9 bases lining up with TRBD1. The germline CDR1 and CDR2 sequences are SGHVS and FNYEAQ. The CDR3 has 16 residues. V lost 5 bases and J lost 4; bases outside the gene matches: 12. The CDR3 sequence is CASSPNPQGAGYEQYF. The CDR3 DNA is TGTGCCAGCAGCCCTAACCCACAGGGGGCAGGATACGAGCAGTACTTC.

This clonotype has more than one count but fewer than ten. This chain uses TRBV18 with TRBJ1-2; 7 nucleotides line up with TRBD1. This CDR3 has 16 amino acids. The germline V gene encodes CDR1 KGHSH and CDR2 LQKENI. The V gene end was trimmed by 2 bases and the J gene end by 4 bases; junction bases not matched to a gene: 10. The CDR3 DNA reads TGTGCCAGCTCACCAACCTCGGGACAGTTAACCTATGGCTACACCTTC. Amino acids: CASSPTSGQLTYGYTF.

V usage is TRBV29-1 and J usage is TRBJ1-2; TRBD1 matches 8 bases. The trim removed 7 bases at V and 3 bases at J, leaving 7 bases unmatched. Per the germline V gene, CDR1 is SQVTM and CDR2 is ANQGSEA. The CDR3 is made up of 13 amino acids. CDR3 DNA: TGCAGCGCCACGGACAGGGACGACTATGGCTACACCTTC. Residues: CSATDRDDYGYTF.

The CDR3 DNA reads as TGCGCCAGCAGCCGTTTCCCCGGGACCAACAATCAGCCCCAGCATTTT. Translating it yields CASSRFPGTNNQPQHF. The chain uses TRBV5-1 and TRBJ1-5, with D perhaps matching TRBD1 (5 bases). CDR1 and CDR2 from the germline V gene are SGHRS and YFSETQ. The CDR3 consists of 16 residues. The V and J ends lost 4 bases and 3 bases respectively, with 17 bases between them. The variable domain in full, completed from reference TRBV5-1 and TRBJ1-5, reads KAGVTQTPRYLIKTRGQQVTLSCSPISGHRSVSWYQQTPGQGLQFLFEYFSETQRNKGNFPGRFSGRQFSNSRSEMNVSTLELGDSALYLCASSRFPGTNNQPQHFGDGTRLSIL.

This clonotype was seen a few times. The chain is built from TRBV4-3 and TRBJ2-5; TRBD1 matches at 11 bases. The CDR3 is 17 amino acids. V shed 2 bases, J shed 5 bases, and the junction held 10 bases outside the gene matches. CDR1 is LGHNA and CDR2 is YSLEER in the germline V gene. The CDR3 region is CASSQTGTGGFGETQYF. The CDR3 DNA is TGCGCCAGCAGCCAAACCGGGACAGGGGGTTTCGGGGAGACCCAGTACTTC.

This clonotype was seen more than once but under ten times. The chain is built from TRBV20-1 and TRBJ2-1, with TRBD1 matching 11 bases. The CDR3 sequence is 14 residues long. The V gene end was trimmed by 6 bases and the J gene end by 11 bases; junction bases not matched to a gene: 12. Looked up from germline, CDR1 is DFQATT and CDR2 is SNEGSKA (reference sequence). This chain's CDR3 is CSARGQGARGKQFF. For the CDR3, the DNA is TGCAGTGCCCGAGGACAGGGGGCGCGAGGAAAGCAGTTCTTC.

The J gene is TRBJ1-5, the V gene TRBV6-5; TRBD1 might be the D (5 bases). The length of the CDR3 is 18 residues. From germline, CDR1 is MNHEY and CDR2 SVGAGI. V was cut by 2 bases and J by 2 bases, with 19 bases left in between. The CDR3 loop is CASSYRIRTSSRNQPQHF. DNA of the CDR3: TGTGCCAGCAGTTACCGTATCCGGACAAGCTCCCGCAATCAGCCCCAGCATTTT.

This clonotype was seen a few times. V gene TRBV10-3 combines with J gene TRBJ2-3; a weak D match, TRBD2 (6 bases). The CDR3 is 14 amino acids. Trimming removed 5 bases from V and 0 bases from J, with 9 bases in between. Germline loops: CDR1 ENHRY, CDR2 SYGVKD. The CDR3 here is CAISPGTSTDTQYF. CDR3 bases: TGTGCCATCAGTCCCGGGACTAGCACAGATACGCAGTATTTT.

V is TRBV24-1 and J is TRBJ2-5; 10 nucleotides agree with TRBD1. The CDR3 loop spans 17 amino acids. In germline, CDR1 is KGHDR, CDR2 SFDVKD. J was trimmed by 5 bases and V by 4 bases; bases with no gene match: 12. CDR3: CATSDMTGTGDRETQYF. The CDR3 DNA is TGTGCCACCAGTGACATGACCGGGACAGGGGATAGGGAGACCCAGTACTTC.

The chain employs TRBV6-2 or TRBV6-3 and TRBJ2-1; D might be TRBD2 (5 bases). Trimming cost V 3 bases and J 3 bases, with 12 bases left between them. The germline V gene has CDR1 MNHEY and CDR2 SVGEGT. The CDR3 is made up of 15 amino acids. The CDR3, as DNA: TGTGCCAGCAGTTATTTCTCCGGGAACTACAATGAGCAGTTCTTC. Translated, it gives CASSYFSGNYNEQFF.

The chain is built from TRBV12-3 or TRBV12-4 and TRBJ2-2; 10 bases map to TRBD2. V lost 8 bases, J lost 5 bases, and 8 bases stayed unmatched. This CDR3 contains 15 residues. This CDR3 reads CASARTSGFTGELFF. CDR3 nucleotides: TGTGCCAGCGCAAGGACTAGCGGATTTACCGGGGAGCTGTTTTTT.

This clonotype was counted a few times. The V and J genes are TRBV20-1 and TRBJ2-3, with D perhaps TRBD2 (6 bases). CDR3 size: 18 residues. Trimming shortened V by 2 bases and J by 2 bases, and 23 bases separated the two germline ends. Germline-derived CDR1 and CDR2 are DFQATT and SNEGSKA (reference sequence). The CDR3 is CSARLPWSEGEVTDTQYF. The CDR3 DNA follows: TGCAGTGCTAGACTTCCCTGGTCGGAGGGAGAAGTCACAGATACGCAGTATTTT.

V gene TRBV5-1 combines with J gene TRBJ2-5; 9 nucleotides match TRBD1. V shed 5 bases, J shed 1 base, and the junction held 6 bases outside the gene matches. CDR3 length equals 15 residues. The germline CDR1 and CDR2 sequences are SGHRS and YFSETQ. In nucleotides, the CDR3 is TGCGCCAGCAGTACAGGGACAGGGATCCAAGAGACCCAGTACTTC. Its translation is CASSTGTGIQETQYF. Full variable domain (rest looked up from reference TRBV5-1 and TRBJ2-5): KAGVTQTPRYLIKTRGQQVTLSCSPISGHRSVSWYQQTPGQGLQFLFEYFSETQRNKGNFPGRFSGRQFSNSRSEMNVSTLELGDSALYLCASSTGTGIQETQYFGPGTRLLVL.

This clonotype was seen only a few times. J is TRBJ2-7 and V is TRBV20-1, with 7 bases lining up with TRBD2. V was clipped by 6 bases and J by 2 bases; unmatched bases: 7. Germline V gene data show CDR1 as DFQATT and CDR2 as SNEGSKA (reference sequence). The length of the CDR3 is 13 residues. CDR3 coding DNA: TGCAGTGCCCCCCTAGCGGCCGCCTACGAGCAGTACTTC. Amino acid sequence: CSAPLAAAYEQYF.

The CDR3: CASSLAAVSYQPQHF. For the CDR3, the DNA is TGTGCCAGCAGCTTAGCGGCAGTTTCCTATCAGCCCCAGCATTTT. The chain joins TRBV7-2 to TRBJ1-5; D gene unclear. Trimming removed 0 bases at V and 5 bases at J, with 11 bases between. The CDR3 runs to 15 residues. Germline V lookup: CDR1 SGHTA, CDR2 FQGNSA.

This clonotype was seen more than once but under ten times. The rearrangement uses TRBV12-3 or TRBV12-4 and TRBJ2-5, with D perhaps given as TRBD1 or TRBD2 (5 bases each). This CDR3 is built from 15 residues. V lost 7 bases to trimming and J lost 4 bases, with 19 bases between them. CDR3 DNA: TGTGCCAGCACCACTTGGGACCAGAGAGGAGAGACCCAGTACTTC. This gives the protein CASTTWDQRGETQYF.

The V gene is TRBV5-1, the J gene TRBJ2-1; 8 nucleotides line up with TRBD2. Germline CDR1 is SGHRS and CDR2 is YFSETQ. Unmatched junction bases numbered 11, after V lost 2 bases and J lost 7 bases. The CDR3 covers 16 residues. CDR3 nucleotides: TGCGCCAGCAGCTTCTCGGGGGGGCGCCGAAGGAATGAGCAGTTCTTC. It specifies CASSFSGGRRRNEQFF.

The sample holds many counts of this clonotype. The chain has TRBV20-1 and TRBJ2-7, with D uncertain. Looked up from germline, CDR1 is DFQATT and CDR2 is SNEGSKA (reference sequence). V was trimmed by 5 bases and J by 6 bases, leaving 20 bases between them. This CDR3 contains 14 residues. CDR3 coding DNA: TGCAGTGCTGGACCGAGGCCAGGTGGCATCGAGCAGTACTTC. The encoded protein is CSAGPRPGGIEQYF.